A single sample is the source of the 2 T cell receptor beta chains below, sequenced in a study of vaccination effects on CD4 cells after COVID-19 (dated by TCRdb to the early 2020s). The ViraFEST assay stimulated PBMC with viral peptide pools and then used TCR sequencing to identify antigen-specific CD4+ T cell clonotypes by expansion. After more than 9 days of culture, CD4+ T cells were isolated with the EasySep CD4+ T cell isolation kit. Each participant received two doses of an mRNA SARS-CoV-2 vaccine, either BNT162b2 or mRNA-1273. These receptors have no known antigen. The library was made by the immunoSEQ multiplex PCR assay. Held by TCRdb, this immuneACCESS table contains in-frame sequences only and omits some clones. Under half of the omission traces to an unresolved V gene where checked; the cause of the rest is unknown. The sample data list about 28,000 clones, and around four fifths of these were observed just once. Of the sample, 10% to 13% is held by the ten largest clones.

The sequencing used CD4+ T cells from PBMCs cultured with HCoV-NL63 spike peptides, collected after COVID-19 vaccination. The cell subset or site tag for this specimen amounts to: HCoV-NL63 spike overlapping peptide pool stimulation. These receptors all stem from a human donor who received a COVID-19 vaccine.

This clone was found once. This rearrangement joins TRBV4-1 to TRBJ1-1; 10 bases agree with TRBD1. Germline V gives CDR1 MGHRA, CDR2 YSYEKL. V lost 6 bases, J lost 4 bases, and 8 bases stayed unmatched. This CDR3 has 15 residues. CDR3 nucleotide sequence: TGCGCCAGCAGGCACCCGGGACAGGGGACCACTGAAGCTTTCTTT. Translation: CASRHPGQGTTEAFF.

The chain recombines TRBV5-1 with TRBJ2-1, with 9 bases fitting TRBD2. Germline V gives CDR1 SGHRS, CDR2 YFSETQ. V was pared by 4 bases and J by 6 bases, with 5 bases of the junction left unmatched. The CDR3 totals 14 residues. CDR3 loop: CASSPGTSSNEQFF. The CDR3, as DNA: TGCGCCAGCAGCCCCGGGACTAGCAGCAATGAGCAGTTCTTC.